One sample yielded the 23 T cell receptor beta chains listed below, sequenced in a study of blood T cell repertoires in COVID-19. Assay: immunoSEQ multiplex PCR; the TCRdb copy retains only in-frame clones and omits some. The data hold 270,000 or so clones, with under 90% observed a single time. Sequenced material: peripheral blood. The receptors were gathered from a woman in her 30s with COVID-19, enrolled during active disease.

V usage is TRBV3-1 (or the pseudogene TRBV3-2) and J usage is TRBJ1-1; D unresolved. The germline V and J ends were trimmed by 5 bases and 4 bases, with 11 bases remaining between them. The CDR3 has 13 residues. Looked up from germline, CDR1 is LGHDT and CDR2 is YNNKEL (reference sequence). DNA for the CDR3: TGTGCCAGCAGCTTGGATTGGAGCACTGAAGCTTTCTTT. It is translated as CASSLDWSTEAFF.

The chain is built from TRBV6-1 and TRBJ1-4; no clear D. The germline V gene has CDR1 MNHNS and CDR2 SASEGT. Trimming took 8 bases from V and 13 from J, leaving 14 bases between them. The CDR3 loop spans 11 amino acids. The CDR3 reads CASRDREPLFF. The CDR3 DNA reads TGTGCCAGCCGAGATCGGGAACCACTGTTTTTT.

V usage is TRBV5-1 and J usage is TRBJ1-4, with D perhaps matching TRBD1 (5 bases). Per the germline V gene, CDR1 is SGHRS and CDR2 is YFSETQ. This CDR3 region has 13 residues. The V and J ends lost 6 bases and 4 bases respectively, with 10 bases between them. For the CDR3, the DNA is TGCGCCAGCACGCTCGGGGGTAATGAAAAACTGTTTTTT. It specifies CASTLGGNEKLFF. Supplemented by reference TRBV5-1 and TRBJ1-4, the full variable domain reads KAGVTQTPRYLIKTRGQQVTLSCSPISGHRSVSWYQQTPGQGLQFLFEYFSETQRNKGNFPGRFSGRQFSNSRSEMNVSTLELGDSALYLCASTLGGNEKLFFGSGTQLSVL.

V is TRBV4-1 and J is TRBJ2-2; TRBD2 agrees at 9 bases. V trimming: 1 base; J trimming: 4 bases; junction bases outside the gene matches: 7. This CDR3 is 17 amino acids long. Germline V gene data show CDR1 as MGHRA and CDR2 as YSYEKL. Here the CDR3 DNA reads TGCGCCAGCAGCCAAGGTGGCGGGCGGGGGGGCACCGGGGAGCTGTTTTTT. The encoded protein is CASSQGGGRGGTGELFF.

The rearrangement uses TRBV11-2 and TRBJ2-7; TRBD1 might be the D (6 bases). CDR1 SGHAT and CDR2 FQNNGV come from the germline V gene. The V end lost 1 base, the J end lost 7 bases, and 14 bases lay between the germline ends. The CDR3 is 14 residues long. The CDR3 region is CASSLVRDIGEQYF. The CDR3 DNA reads as TGTGCCAGCAGCTTAGTCCGGGACATAGGTGAGCAGTACTTC.

This sequence joins TRBV2 and TRBJ2-1, with 9 bases aligning to TRBD2. Germline-derived CDR1 and CDR2 are SNHLY and FYNNEI. The CDR3 extends over 17 amino acids. Trimming removed 7 bases from V and 7 bases from J; junction bases left unmatched: 17. The CDR3 DNA reads as TGTGCCAGCATCCCGCCAGCGGGGGGTGGCAGAGGGAATGAGCAGTTCTTC. It encodes CASIPPAGGGRGNEQFF. Using reference TRBV2 and TRBJ2-1 for the parts outside the CDR3, the full variable domain is EPEVTQTPSHQVTQMGQEVILRCVPISNHLYFYWYRQILGQKVEFLVSFYNNEISEKSEIFDDQFSVERPDGSNFTLKIRSTKLEDSAMYFCASIPPAGGGRGNEQFFGPGTRLTVL.

The rearrangement joins TRBV19 to TRBJ1-2; D perhaps matches TRBD1 (6 bases). The CDR3 spans 16 residues. The V gene lost 6 bases and the J gene lost 2 bases, with 19 bases spanning the gap. Germline CDR1 is LNHDA and CDR2 is SQIVND (reference sequence). The chain's CDR3 is CASSALTGYENYGYTF. The CDR3, as DNA: TGTGCCAGTAGCGCATTAACAGGGTATGAAAACTATGGCTACACCTTC.

This chain connects TRBV5-1 to TRBJ2-5; weak D call: TRBD2 (6 bases). The germline CDR1 and CDR2 sequences are SGHRS and YFSETQ. Trimming took off 3 bases at V and 4 bases at J, with 13 bases between the two ends. The CDR3 contains 14 residues. The DNA for the CDR3 is TGCGCCAGCAGCTGGGCCCTGGGAGGAGAGACCCAGTACTTC. As protein: CASSWALGGETQYF. Based on the CDR3 plus reference TRBV5-1 and TRBJ2-5, the full variable domain is KAGVTQTPRYLIKTRGQQVTLSCSPISGHRSVSWYQQTPGQGLQFLFEYFSETQRNKGNFPGRFSGRQFSNSRSEMNVSTLELGDSALYLCASSWALGGETQYFGPGTRLLVL.

The rearrangement links TRBV7-2 to TRBJ2-4; D not resolved. This CDR3 has 14 residues. V dropped 4 bases and J dropped 5 bases, with 12 bases sitting between them. Germline V gives CDR1 SGHTA, CDR2 FQGNSA. The CDR3 here is CASSSLGSENIQYF. CDR3 in DNA: TGTGCCAGCAGCTCCCTAGGCAGCGAAAACATTCAGTACTTC.

This rearrangement joins TRBV6-5 to TRBJ1-5; 9 bases are shared with TRBD1. Germline trimming cut 4 bases from V and 6 bases from J; bases unmatched to any gene: 10. The CDR3 covers 16 residues. CDR1 is MNHEY and CDR2 is SVGAGI in the germline V gene. In nucleotides, the CDR3 is TGTGCCAGCAGTTGGCACCGGGACAGGGCTGGTCAGCCCCAGCATTTT. Protein product: CASSWHRDRAGQPQHF.

The chain is built from TRBV19 and TRBJ1-1, with no clear D. Trimming took off 5 bases at V and 3 bases at J, with 22 bases between the two ends. The CDR3 is made up of 17 amino acids. Per the germline V gene, CDR1 is LNHDA and CDR2 is SQIVND (reference sequence). The CDR3 here is CASSPRAGRYADTEAFF. The DNA for the CDR3 is TGTGCCAGTAGTCCGAGGGCGGGTCGCTACGCGGACACTGAAGCTTTCTTT.

This chain connects TRBV6-5 to TRBJ2-4, with D perhaps matching TRBD1 (6 bases). CDR1 and CDR2 (germline): MNHEY, SVGAGI. CDR3 length equals 15 residues. Trimming shortened V by 8 bases and J by 0 bases, and 14 bases separated the two germline ends. The CDR3, as DNA: TGTGCCAGCCGAGGGGGTTCTCTAGCCAAAAACATTCAGTACTTC. Encoded protein: CASRGGSLAKNIQYF.

This clone was picked up a small number of times. The CDR3 here is CASSQGLPNQPQHF. The CDR3 DNA reads TGTGCCAGCAGTCAGGGGCTACCCAATCAGCCCCAGCATTTT. The rearrangement joins TRBV2 to TRBJ1-5; D is possibly TRBD1 (6 bases). The length of the CDR3 is 14 residues. Germline CDR1 reads SNHLY; CDR2 reads FYNNEI. With 5 bases removed from V and 3 bases from J, the gap between germline ends came to 11 bases. The variable domain in full, completed from reference TRBV2 and TRBJ1-5, reads EPEVTQTPSHQVTQMGQEVILRCVPISNHLYFYWYRQILGQKVEFLVSFYNNEISEKSEIFDDQFSVERPDGSNFTLKIRSTKLEDSAMYFCASSQGLPNQPQHFGDGTRLSIL.

This clone appeared a single time. CDR3 in amino acids: CASSQLRGHQWTNTGELFF. CDR3 bases: TGTGCCAGCAGCCAACTTAGGGGACATCAGTGGACGAACACCGGGGAGCTGTTTTTT. This chain uses TRBV16 with TRBJ2-2, with D perhaps TRBD1 (6 bases). In germline, CDR1 is KGHSY, CDR2 FQNENV. V was cut by 2 bases and J by 0 bases, with 19 bases left in between. This CDR3 comprises 19 residues. Full variable domain (missing parts from reference TRBV16 and TRBJ2-2): GEEVAQTPKHLVRGEGQKAKLYCAPIKGHSYVFWYQQVLKNEFKFLISFQNENVFDETGMPKERFSAKCLPNSPCSLEIQATKLEDSAVYFCASSQLRGHQWTNTGELFFGEGSRLTVL.

The V gene is TRBV27, the J gene TRBJ1-2; 10 bases line up with TRBD1. The V gene end was trimmed by 11 bases and the J gene end by 4 bases; junction bases not matched to a gene: 4. The CDR3 contains 12 residues. The germline gives CDR1 MNHEY, CDR2 SMNVEV (reference sequence). Here the CDR3 DNA reads TGTGCCGCCTGGACAGGGGGCTATGGCTACACCTTC. This encodes CAAWTGGYGYTF.

The chain employs TRBV2 and TRBJ1-1, with D unclear. Germline V gene data show CDR1 as SNHLY and CDR2 as FYNNEI. The V gene lost 6 bases and the J gene lost 2 bases, with 13 bases spanning the gap. The CDR3 length is 14 residues. The CDR3 region is CASSPLAENTEAFF. CDR3 in DNA: TGTGCCAGCAGCCCCTTGGCCGAAAACACTGAAGCTTTCTTT.

The chain has TRBV5-1 and TRBJ2-2; the match to TRBD1 covers 9 bases. In germline, CDR1 is SGHRS, CDR2 YFSETQ. J was trimmed by 5 bases and V by 4 bases; bases with no gene match: 6. The CDR3 contains 15 residues. CDR3 protein: CASSPGTGNTGELFF. As DNA, the CDR3 is TGCGCCAGCAGCCCAGGGACAGGGAATACCGGGGAGCTGTTTTTT. The whole variable domain, filled in from reference TRBV5-1 and TRBJ2-2, reads KAGVTQTPRYLIKTRGQQVTLSCSPISGHRSVSWYQQTPGQGLQFLFEYFSETQRNKGNFPGRFSGRQFSNSRSEMNVSTLELGDSALYLCASSPGTGNTGELFFGEGSRLTVL.

The rearrangement links TRBV5-6 to TRBJ2-2; maybe TRBD2 (5 bases). CDR1 and CDR2 (germline): SGHDT, YYEEEE. Trimming took 3 bases from V and 6 from J, leaving 9 bases between them. The CDR3 covers 13 residues. CDR3 coding DNA: TGTGCCAGCAGCTACCTACTAGCCGGGGAGCTGTTTTTT. Protein product: CASSYLLAGELFF.

The rearrangement links TRBV19 to TRBJ2-3, with unresolved D. The CDR3 length is 13 residues. Germline assignment: CDR1 LNHDA and CDR2 SQIVND (reference sequence). Trimming removed 7 bases at V and 6 bases at J, with 14 bases between. CDR3 sequence: CASNPRFRDTQYF. In DNA form, the CDR3 reads TGTGCCAGTAATCCTAGGTTTAGGGATACGCAGTATTTT. Full variable domain (outside the CDR3, taken from reference TRBV19 and TRBJ2-3): DGGITQSPKYLFRKEGQNVTLSCEQNLNHDAMYWYRQDPGQGLRLIYYSQIVNDFQKGDIAEGYSVSREKKESFPLTVTSAQKNPTAFYLCASNPRFRDTQYFGPGTRLTVL.

The chain couples TRBV7-9 to TRBJ2-7; the match to TRBD1 covers 8 bases. In germline, CDR1 is SEHNR, CDR2 FQNEAQ (reference sequence). CDR3 length: 12 residues. The trim removed 4 bases at V and 6 bases at J, leaving 2 bases unmatched. The CDR3 sequence: CASSSGTGEQYF. CDR3 nucleotide sequence: TGTGCCAGCAGCTCAGGGACAGGCGAGCAGTACTTC.

Written as DNA, the CDR3 is TGCGCCAGCAGCTTCAATAGCGGAGGGGCAGAAAATGAGCAGTTCTTC. Its protein is CASSFNSGGAENEQFF. J is TRBJ2-1 and V is TRBV5-1; D might be TRBD2 (6 bases). In germline, CDR1 is SGHRS, CDR2 YFSETQ. This CDR3 is 16 amino acids long. The ends were cut back, 2 bases at V and 7 bases at J, with 19 bases in the middle.

The chain combines TRBV11-3 with TRBJ2-3; a weak D match, TRBD2 (5 bases). CDR3 size: 13 residues. V gave up 2 bases and J gave up 10 bases, with 13 bases separating them. Germline V gives CDR1 SGHNT, CDR2 YENEEA. In DNA, the CDR3 is TGTGCCAGCAGCTTATATGCCCAGGAGGCGCAGTATTTT. Amino acid sequence: CASSLYAQEAQYF.

The chain links TRBV6-5 to TRBJ1-6; D is perhaps TRBD1 (5 bases). The CDR3 sequence is 13 residues long. Per germline, CDR1 MNHEY and CDR2 SVGAGI. V was pared by 8 bases and J by 11 bases, with 16 bases between. CDR3 DNA sequence: TGTGCCAGCGGTACGGGCAGGGTTACACCCCTCCACTTT. Translating gives CASGTGRVTPLHF.